These T cell receptor beta chains were read from a single sample in a study of control samples from healthy donors and cancer patients. Assay: immunoSEQ multiplex PCR; the TCRdb copy retains only in-frame clones and omits some. The table has approximately 80,000 clones, around 92% seen once. Material for sequencing was blood. Source of these receptors: a man aged 30 to 45 in good health. CDR3s include the opening cysteine and the closing phenylalanine or tryptophan. D genes are given only for firm matches. A row's size may be missing; if present it is once, few, many or a size class.

CDR3 length	D gene	V gene	clone size	J gene	CDR3 protein	CDR3 DNA
12	.	TRBV27	once	TRBJ1-2	CASKQGDYGYTF	TGTGCCAGCAAACAGGGAGACTATGGCTACACCTTC
11	.	TRBV12-3/TRBV12-4	.	TRBJ2-5	CAGSAKETQYF	TGTGCCGGCAGTGCAAAAGAGACCCAGTACTTC
15	.	TRBV23-1	.	TRBJ2-7	CASSRTGKAAYEQYF	TGCGCCAGCAGTCGAACAGGGAAGGCGGCCTACGAGCAGTACTTC
15	.	TRBV19	.	TRBJ1-2	CASSISFRGDYGYTF	TGTGCCAGTAGTATATCGTTCCGGGGTGACTATGGCTACACCTTC
14	.	TRBV9	.	TRBJ1-1	CASSVDRFNTEAFF	TGTGCCAGCAGCGTAGACAGATTCAACACTGAAGCTTTCTTT
13	TRBD1	TRBV2	.	TRBJ1-1	CASRGGTGVEAFF	TGTGCCAGCAGGGGCGGGACAGGTGTTGAAGCTTTCTTT
14	.	TRBV7-2	.	TRBJ2-7	CASSLGWGLYEQYF	TGTGCCAGCAGCCTCGGATGGGGCCTGTATGAGCAGTACTTC
17	TRBD2	TRBV9	.	TRBJ2-1	CASSVVASGRNYNEQFF	TGTGCCAGCAGCGTGGTAGCTAGCGGGAGGAACTACAATGAGCAGTTCTTC
15	.	TRBV2	.	TRBJ1-4	CASRMRQSTNEKLFF	TGTGCCAGCAGAATGCGACAGTCAACTAATGAAAAACTGTTTTTT
16	.	TRBV7-2	.	TRBJ1-4	CASSLIGGSANEKLFF	TGTGCCAGCAGCTTAATTGGGGGGTCGGCTAATGAAAAACTGTTTTTT
15	.	TRBV28	.	TRBJ1-5	CASNKRDRRNQPQHF	TGTGCCAGCAACAAGAGGGACCGAAGGAATCAGCCCCAGCATTTT
14	.	TRBV2	.	TRBJ2-3	CASKIQGTTDTQYF	TGTGCCAGCAAAATACAGGGAACCACAGATACGCAGTATTTT
12	.	TRBV12-3/TRBV12-4	.	TRBJ1-3	CASRSVGNTIYF	TGTGCCAGCAGATCTGTCGGAAACACCATATATTTT
15	.	TRBV7-8	.	TRBJ1-5	CASSLGQGRNQPQHF	TGTGCCAGCAGCTTAGGGCAGGGGAGAAATCAGCCCCAGCATTTT
16	.	TRBV6-2/TRBV6-3	.	TRBJ1-1	CASSQGPRGDIGEAFF	TGTGCCAGCAGTCAAGGGCCGCGGGGGGACATTGGAGAAGCTTTCTTT
17	TRBD1	TRBV7-2	.	TRBJ1-2	CASSSGTGVRINYGYTF	TGTGCCAGCAGCTCCGGGACAGGGGTTCGCATCAACTATGGCTACACCTTC
15	TRBD1	TRBV7-9	.	TRBJ2-5	CASSPSLTGGETQYF	TGTGCCAGCAGCCCATCATTAACAGGGGGAGAGACCCAGTACTTC
15	TRBD1	TRBV28	once	TRBJ1-5	CASSLDRGRDQPQHF	TGTGCCAGCAGCTTAGACAGGGGGCGCGATCAGCCCCAGCATTTT
15	TRBD1	TRBV5-4	.	TRBJ2-7	CASSLGGQGSYEQYF	TGTGCCAGCAGCTTGGGGGGACAGGGTTCCTACGAGCAGTACTTC
15	TRBD1	TRBV28	.	TRBJ1-6	CASSPYDRDNSPLHF	TGTGCCAGCAGTCCATATGACAGGGATAATTCACCCCTCCACTTT
16	TRBD2	TRBV5-1	.	TRBJ2-5	CASSLSGVLGGETQYF	TGCGCCAGCAGCTTGAGCGGGGTCCTTGGAGGAGAGACCCAGTACTTC
16	.	TRBV9	once	TRBJ1-1	CASSLIPAGVNTEAFF	TGTGCCAGCAGCCTCATCCCCGCGGGTGTGAACACTGAAGCTTTCTTT
15	.	TRBV24-1	once	TRBJ1-1	CATSGGDGWGTEAFF	TGTGCCACCAGTGGCGGGGACGGCTGGGGCACTGAAGCTTTCTTT
14	.	TRBV3-1/TRBV3-2	.	TRBJ1-2	CASSQESGLGGYTF	TGTGCCAGCAGCCAAGAATCGGGCCTGGGAGGCTACACCTTC
15	TRBD1	TRBV6-2/TRBV6-3	.	TRBJ1-6	CASSYRQGAVSPLHF	TGTGCCAGCAGTTACCGACAGGGGGCAGTCTCACCCCTCCACTTT
16	TRBD2	TRBV4-1	.	TRBJ2-5	CASSVGTSGLQETQYF	TGCGCCAGCAGCGTTGGGACTAGCGGGCTACAAGAGACCCAGTACTTC
15	.	TRBV18	once	TRBJ1-5	CASSPGLDSNQPQHF	TGTGCCAGCTCACCGGGCTTAGATAGCAATCAGCCCCAGCATTTT
13	.	TRBV19	.	TRBJ2-3	CASKHRHTDTQYF	TGTGCCAGTAAACACAGACACACAGATACGCAGTATTTT
15	TRBD1	TRBV30	.	TRBJ1-2	CAWSGGTGNLYGYTF	TGTGCCTGGAGCGGCGGGACAGGAAATCTCTATGGCTACACCTTC
14	TRBD1	TRBV28	.	TRBJ1-6	CASSPGQGRSPLHF	TGTGCCAGCAGTCCTGGACAGGGCCGTTCTCCCCTCCACTTT
14	TRBD1	TRBV9	.	TRBJ2-5	CASNKQGTQETQYF	TGTGCCAGCAACAAACAGGGGACCCAAGAGACCCAGTACTTC
13	.	TRBV6-4	.	TRBJ1-2	CASSDPRTPGYTF	TGTGCCAGCAGTGACCCCAGGACACCTGGCTACACCTTC
15	TRBD1	TRBV12-5	.	TRBJ2-7	CASGSVDRGTYEQYF	TGTGCTAGTGGCTCCGTGGACAGGGGTACGTACGAGCAGTACTTC
11	.	TRBV2	.	TRBJ2-7	CASSERNEQYF	TGTGCCAGCAGTGAAAGGAACGAGCAGTACTTC
13	.	TRBV30	once	TRBJ1-5	CAWSVQGDQPQHF	TGTGCCTGGAGTGTACAGGGTGATCAGCCCCAGCATTTT
14	.	TRBV28	.	TRBJ1-2	CASSYLAQNYGYTF	TGTGCCAGCAGTTACCTCGCACAGAACTATGGCTACACCTTC
16	.	TRBV15	.	TRBJ1-1	CATSRDLDSLNTEAFF	TGTGCCACCAGCAGAGATTTGGACAGTCTTAACACTGAAGCTTTCTTT
14	.	TRBV18	.	TRBJ2-5	CASSPQGGRETQYF	TGTGCCAGCTCACCCCAGGGGGGCCGGGAGACCCAGTACTTC
16	TRBD1	TRBV19	few	TRBJ2-2	CASTLLGQGGTGELFF	TGTGCCAGTACCTTACTGGGACAGGGGGGGACCGGGGAGCTGTTTTTT
13	.	TRBV2	.	TRBJ1-2	CASSEALSYGYTF	TGTGCCAGCAGTGAAGCGCTGAGTTATGGCTACACCTTC
13	.	TRBV27	.	TRBJ1-5	CASSLVRTQPQHF	TGTGCCAGCAGCCTGGTGAGGACTCAGCCCCAGCATTTT
14	.	TRBV10-3	.	TRBJ2-2	CAIGLIPNTGELFF	TGTGCCATCGGACTAATCCCGAACACCGGGGAGCTGTTTTTT
14	TRBD1	TRBV6-5	.	TRBJ1-1	CASSPQGLRTEAFF	TGTGCCAGCAGTCCACAGGGGCTTCGTACTGAAGCTTTCTTT
13	.	TRBV6-1	.	TRBJ2-5	CASSEVSMETQYF	TGTGCCAGCAGTGAAGTTTCAATGGAGACCCAGTACTTC
17	TRBD2	TRBV28	.	TRBJ2-7	CASSSHGLAGSVYEQYF	TGTGCCAGCAGCTCCCATGGACTAGCGGGGTCGGTGTACGAGCAGTACTTC
14	TRBD1	TRBV10-3	.	TRBJ1-1	CAISVGTGETEAFF	TGTGCCATCAGTGTTGGGACAGGGGAAACTGAAGCTTTCTTT
19	TRBD2	TRBV5-3	once	TRBJ2-3	CARSPIRLAGGTLSHTQYF	TGTGCCAGAAGCCCTATTAGATTAGCGGGAGGTACCCTCAGCCATACGCAGTATTTT